The 3 T cell receptor beta chains in this list originate from one sample, sequenced in a study of T cell responses to AZD1222 COVID-19 vaccine. The data were produced by immunoSEQ multiplex PCR, yet TCRdb's version contains in-frame clones alone and is incomplete. Of approximately 94,000 clones in the sample, about 88% were seen once. This sample comprised peripheral blood, obtained on day 0 of AZD1222 vaccination. The source of these receptors is an adult in good health.

The chain joins TRBV18 to TRBJ1-1; D uncertain. The CDR3 is 13 residues long. Trimming removed 3 bases at V and 4 bases at J, with 9 bases between. Germline V gene lookup returns CDR1 KGHSH and CDR2 LQKENI. The CDR3 region has the DNA TGTGCCAGCTCACCTGGGGTATTCACTGAAGCTTTCTTT. Its protein product is CASSPGVFTEAFF.

The V call is TRBV29-1, the J call TRBJ2-2; D remains ambiguous. This CDR3 has 13 residues. Germline assignment: CDR1 SQVTM and CDR2 ANQGSEA. V gave up 1 base and J gave up 5 bases, with 8 bases separating them. CDR3 region: CSVEVPFTGELFF. The CDR3 DNA sequence: TGCAGCGTTGAAGTCCCATTTACCGGGGAGCTGTTTTTT.

The chain carries TRBV18 and TRBJ2-5; D not resolved. The CDR3 extends over 15 amino acids. Germline-derived CDR1 and CDR2 are KGHSH and LQKENI. The V end lost 3 bases, the J end lost 1 base, and 12 bases lay between the germline ends. For the CDR3, the DNA is TGTGCCAGCTCACCCACTTTAGATACCCAAGAGACCCAGTACTTC. Its translation: CASSPTLDTQETQYF.